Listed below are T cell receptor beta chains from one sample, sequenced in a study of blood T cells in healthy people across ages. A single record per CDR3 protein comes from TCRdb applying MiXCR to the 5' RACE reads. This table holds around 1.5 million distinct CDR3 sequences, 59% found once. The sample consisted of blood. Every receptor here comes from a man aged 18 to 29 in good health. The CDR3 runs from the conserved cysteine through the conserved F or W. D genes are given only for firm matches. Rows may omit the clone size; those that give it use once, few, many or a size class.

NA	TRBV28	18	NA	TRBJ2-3	CASSPSVPITPKADTQYF	TGTGCCAGCAGCCCAAGCGTGCCCATAACACCCAAGGCAGATACGCAGTATTTT
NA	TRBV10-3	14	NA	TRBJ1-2	CAISEPTANYGYTF	TGTGCCATCAGTGAGCCGACAGCTAACTATGGCTACACCTTC
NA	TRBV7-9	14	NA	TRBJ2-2	CASSPTEPRGELFF	TGTGCCAGCAGCCCCACGGAACCCCGCGGGGAGCTGTTTTTT
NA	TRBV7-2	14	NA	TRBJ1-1	CASSERGSHTEAFF	TGTGCCAGCAGCGAAAGGGGCTCTCACACTGAAGCTTTCTTT
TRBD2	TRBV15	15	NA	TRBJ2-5	CATSKWTSDQETQYF	TGTGCCACCAGCAAATGGACTAGCGACCAAGAGACCCAGTACTTC
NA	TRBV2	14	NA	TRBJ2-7	CASGPDLRSYEQYF	TGTGCCAGCGGCCCGGACCTTAGGTCCTACGAGCAGTACTTC
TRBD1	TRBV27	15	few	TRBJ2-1	CASSLSWTGYNEQFF	TGTGCCAGCAGTTTATCGTGGACAGGCTACAATGAGCAGTTCTTC
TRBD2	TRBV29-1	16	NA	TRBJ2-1	CSVEDGLAGIYNEQFF	TGCAGCGTTGAAGACGGACTAGCGGGGATCTACAATGAGCAGTTCTTC
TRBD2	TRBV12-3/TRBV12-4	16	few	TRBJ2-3	CASSGLAGVGTDTQYF	TGTGCCAGCAGTGGACTAGCGGGAGTGGGGACAGATACGCAGTATTTT
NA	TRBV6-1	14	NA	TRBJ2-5	CASSPGTSLETQYF	TGTGCCAGCAGTCCCGGGACAAGCCTGGAGACCCAGTACTTC
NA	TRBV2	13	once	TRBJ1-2	CASSTDIQGGYTF	TGTGCCAGCAGTACCGACATCCAGGGGGGCTACACCTTC
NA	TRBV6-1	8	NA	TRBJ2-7	CASSFQYF	TGTGCCAGCAGCTTCCAGTACTTC
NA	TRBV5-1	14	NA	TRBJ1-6	CASSPDGNNSPLHF	TGCGCCAGCAGCCCCGACGGTAATAATTCACCCCTCCACTTT
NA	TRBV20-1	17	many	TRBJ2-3	CSARDVLARSDTDTQYF	TGCAGTGCTAGAGATGTCCTTGCCCGCTCTGACACAGATACGCAGTATTTT
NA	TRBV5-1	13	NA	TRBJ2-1	CASSLSGSVWRFF	TGCGCCAGCAGCTTGTCCGGGTCAGTTTGGCGGTTCTTC
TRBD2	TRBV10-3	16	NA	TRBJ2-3	CAISESPSGSPDTQYF	TGTGCCATCAGTGAATCGCCTAGCGGGAGTCCTGATACGCAGTATTTT